The 3 T cell receptor beta chains below all came from one sample that was sequenced in a study of blood T cell dynamics during melanoma immunotherapy. Time point: pre-treatment baseline. Only in-frame clones appear in the TCRdb table, and some are missing; sequencing was by immunoSEQ multiplex PCR. The table lists about 6,300 clones, about 93% of them singletons, with around 12% in the top ten. The sample consisted of cell-free DNA from blood, taken from a patient treated with checkpoint blockade. Receptor source: a human donor with melanoma.

This clone has only one observation. The chain couples TRBV5-6 to TRBJ2-7, with D possibly TRBD2 on 6 matching bases. Germline CDR1 and CDR2: SGHDT and YYEEEE. CDR3 length: 15 residues. Trimming took 1 base from V and 0 from J, leaving 11 bases between them. DNA for the CDR3: TGTGCCAGCAGCTTGTTCAACGGGGGCTCCTACGAGCAGTACTTC. It yields the protein CASSLFNGGSYEQYF.

The genes are TRBV7-3 and TRBJ2-2; D gene uncertain. Trimming cost V 3 bases and J 5 bases, with 4 bases left between them. Germline assignment: CDR1 SGHTA and CDR2 FQGTGA. CDR3 size: 12 residues. CDR3 bases: TGTGCCAGCAGCTTGGGGACCGGGGAGCTGTTTTTT. As protein: CASSLGTGELFF.

In DNA, the CDR3 is TGTGCCAGCAGTTTATCGACCCCCACAGGGAACTATGGCTACACCTTC. Translating it yields CASSLSTPTGNYGYTF. The rearrangement joins TRBV27 to TRBJ1-2; possibly TRBD1 for D (6 bases). The germline CDR1 and CDR2 sequences are MNHEY and SMNVEV (reference sequence). This CDR3 spans 16 amino acids. The V end lost 0 bases, the J end lost 2 bases, and 13 bases lay between the germline ends.